This T cell receptor (beta chain) was sequenced in a study of blood T cell repertoires in COVID-19. Across the study: Samples of COVID-19 (acute and convalescent) were obtained from the United States, Italy and Spain. Nucleic acid was either cDNA or gDNA, and it came from T cells, B-cell-depleted T cells, or PBMCs.

In germline, CDR1 is LGHNA, CDR2 YSLEER. Trimming cost V 0 bases and J 7 bases; bases outside gene matches: 8. The CDR3 has 17 residues. This clone turned up a few times. Per the original methods: Estimation of nucleated cell counts relied on the amplification of reference gene primers. Sequenced by immunoSEQ multiplex PCR; TCRdb stores in-frame clones only, minus some. V, J and clone size reflect that table, while D and trimming were determined from the DNA. This table holds around 180,000 clones, 86% found once. This receptor was obtained from a man in his 70s with active or convalescent COVID-19. The sample taken for sequencing was peripheral blood. This chain connects TRBV4-3 to TRBJ1-5, with 11 bases matching TRBD1. In DNA form, the CDR3 reads TGCGCCAGCAGCCAAGATGCCGGGACAGGGGGTGGACAGCCCCAGCATTTT. Protein: CASSQDAGTGGGQPQHF.